The entry below gives a single T cell receptor beta chain sequence along with its context. What it binds is not known. At the deep level, the assay was run. The data were produced by immunoSEQ multiplex PCR, yet TCRdb's version contains in-frame clones alone and is incomplete. The sample contains 2 million or so clones, 95% of which appear only once. The data were taken from a study of shared clonotypes between healthy human individuals. Study observations and caveats: Naive subsets generally had larger estimated richness than memory subsets.

The CDR3 is 13 residues long. Trimming cost V 3 bases and J 5 bases, with 10 bases left between them. CDR1 is MNHNS, CDR2 SASEGT, per germline. Caucasian adults residing in Nashville, Tennessee made up all the donors. It was into CD45RA+ naive and CD45RA-negative memory subsets that the CD4+ cells were split. The clonotype originates from a man between 18 and 35 years old in good health. The material sequenced was naive CD4+ T cells sorted from blood. As to subset: CD45RA+ positively selected. The J gene is TRBJ2-5, the V gene TRBV6-1, with D possibly matching TRBD1 (5 bases). In DNA, the CDR3 is TGTGCCAGCAGTGATCAGGGTAGGGAGACCCAGTACTTC. Translation gives CASSDQGRETQYF.